The rows below give T cell receptor beta chains drawn from one sample of a study of blood T cell repertoires in COVID-19. Here immunoSEQ multiplex PCR was the method, and the copy in TCRdb shows in-frame clones only, minus some. The sample records 150,000 to 190,000 clones, 84% being singletons. The sequenced sample consisted of PBMCs or T cells enriched from blood (not recorded which). The receptors stem from a man aged 50 or older who had recovered from COVID-19. Both conserved end residues are part of each CDR3. Fields, in order: CDR3 protein, CDR3 DNA, V gene, clone size, D gene, J gene. A D gene is named only where the DNA matches it firmly. Rows give clone size only sometimes, using once, few, many, or a class for an expanded clone.

CDR3: CASSQGGLAIESSYEQYF
DNA: TGTGCCAGCAGCCAAGGGGGACTAGCTATCGAGAGCTCCTACGAGCAGTACTTC
V: TRBV3-1/TRBV3-2
size: -
D: TRBD2
J: TRBJ2-7

CDR3: CASSKGLAGGTDTQYF
DNA: TGTGCCAGCAGCAAGGGACTAGCGGGGGGCACAGATACGCAGTATTTT
V: TRBV7-2
size: -
D: TRBD2
J: TRBJ2-3

CDR3: CASSPRTEQYF
DNA: TGTGCCAGCAGCCCTCGGACAGAGCAGTACTTC
V: TRBV13
size: once
D: -
J: TRBJ2-7

CDR3: CASRGQGMNTEAFF
DNA: TGTGCCAGCAGGGGGCAGGGGATGAACACTGAAGCTTTCTTT
V: TRBV11-3
size: -
D: -
J: TRBJ1-1

CDR3: CASSSGTGDRSPLHF
DNA: TGTGCCAGCAGCTCAGGGACAGGGGATAGGTCACCCCTCCACTTT
V: TRBV5-5
size: -
D: TRBD1
J: TRBJ1-6

CDR3: CASSLNQGSEQYF
DNA: TGTGCCAGCAGTTTGAACCAGGGATCCGAGCAGTACTTC
V: TRBV12-3/TRBV12-4
size: -
D: -
J: TRBJ2-7

CDR3: CASSPRSLAGNNEQFF
DNA: TGTGCCAGCAGCCCAAGGAGCCTAGCGGGGAACAATGAGCAGTTCTTC
V: TRBV7-2
size: -
D: TRBD2
J: TRBJ2-1

CDR3: CASRGGANVLTF
DNA: TGTGCCAGCCGAGGGGGGGCCAACGTCCTGACTTTC
V: TRBV18
size: -
D: -
J: TRBJ2-6

CDR3: CASRQQGAGEKLFF
DNA: TGTGCCAGCAGGCAACAGGGGGCAGGGGAAAAACTGTTTTTT
V: TRBV2
size: few
D: TRBD1
J: TRBJ1-4

CDR3: CASSSDTGELFF
DNA: TGTGCCAGCAGCTCGGACACCGGGGAGCTGTTTTTT
V: TRBV6-4
size: once
D: -
J: TRBJ2-2

CDR3: CASSVGGQGNTEAFF
DNA: TGTGCCAGCAGCGTAGGGGGACAGGGGAACACTGAAGCTTTCTTT
V: TRBV9
size: few
D: TRBD1
J: TRBJ1-1

CDR3: CASSPTYRGLDEKLFF
DNA: TGTGCCAGCTCACCGACTTACAGGGGGCTGGATGAAAAACTGTTTTTT
V: TRBV18
size: -
D: TRBD1
J: TRBJ1-4

CDR3: CASSLERGGTDTQYF
DNA: TGTGCCAGCAGCCTAGAGCGGGGGGGCACAGATACGCAGTATTTT
V: TRBV7-9
size: -
D: TRBD2
J: TRBJ2-3

CDR3: CASSLSAGDDYTDTQYF
DNA: TGCGCCAGCAGCTTATCGGCGGGGGACGACTACACAGATACGCAGTATTTT
V: TRBV5-1
size: -
D: TRBD2
J: TRBJ2-3

CDR3: CATSDSSIADTQYF
DNA: TGTGCCACCAGTGATTCGAGTATTGCAGATACGCAGTATTTT
V: TRBV24-1
size: -
D: -
J: TRBJ2-3

CDR3: CASSQVEDGRFNTIYF
DNA: TGTGCCAGCAGCCAAGTCGAGGACGGGAGATTTAACACCATATATTTT
V: TRBV4-2
size: -
D: -
J: TRBJ1-3

CDR3: CASTRDRGNTIYF
DNA: TGTGCCAGCACCCGGGACAGAGGAAACACCATATATTTT
V: TRBV12-3/TRBV12-4
size: -
D: TRBD1
J: TRBJ1-3

CDR3: CASSYGRYGYTF
DNA: TGTGCCAGCAGTTACGGCCGTTACGGCTACACCTTC
V: TRBV6-5
size: -
D: -
J: TRBJ1-2

CDR3: CASSLERGQETQYF
DNA: TGTGCCAGCAGCTTAGAAAGGGGCCAAGAGACCCAGTACTTC
V: TRBV11-2
size: -
D: -
J: TRBJ2-5

CDR3: CASSKQGSTETQYF
DNA: TGTGCCAGCAGCAAACAGGGTTCCACAGAGACCCAGTACTTC
V: TRBV6-5
size: -
D: -
J: TRBJ2-5

CDR3: CASSVTTSVNEQFF
DNA: TGTGCCAGCAGCGTTACGACTAGCGTCAATGAGCAGTTCTTC
V: TRBV9
size: -
D: TRBD2
J: TRBJ2-1

CDR3: CASSAQGNYGYTF
DNA: TGTGCCAGCAGCGCACAGGGTAACTATGGCTACACCTTC
V: TRBV6-4
size: once
D: -
J: TRBJ1-2

CDR3: CASSPVGGMANTGELFF
DNA: TGTGCCAGCAGCCCCGTTGGAGGGATGGCGAACACCGGGGAGCTGTTTTTT
V: TRBV9
size: -
D: -
J: TRBJ2-2

CDR3: CASSYSRAGLEKLFF
DNA: TGTGCCAGCAGTTACTCGAGGGCGGGTCTCGAAAAACTGTTTTTT
V: TRBV6-5
size: -
D: -
J: TRBJ1-4

CDR3: CASSLRGGLYNEQFF
DNA: TGTGCCAGCAGCTTAAGGGGGGGCCTGTACAATGAGCAGTTCTTC
V: TRBV7-9
size: -
D: -
J: TRBJ2-1

CDR3: CASSFGTGSNQPQHF
DNA: TGTGCCAGCAGTTTCGGTACAGGGAGCAATCAGCCCCAGCATTTT
V: TRBV27
size: -
D: -
J: TRBJ1-5

CDR3: CASSPGQGAGQPQHF
DNA: TGTGCCAGCAGCCCCGGACAGGGGGCAGGCCAGCCCCAGCATTTT
V: TRBV7-2
size: few
D: TRBD1
J: TRBJ1-5

CDR3: CASSFGQGPYEQYF
DNA: TGCGCCAGCAGCTTTGGACAGGGCCCCTACGAGCAGTACTTC
V: TRBV5-1
size: once
D: TRBD1
J: TRBJ2-7

CDR3: CASSPGSVMSGETQYF
DNA: TGTGCCAGCAGCCCGGGGTCAGTGATGAGCGGTGAGACCCAGTACTTC
V: TRBV11-3
size: -
D: -
J: TRBJ2-5

CDR3: CASSQTGQGYNSPLHF
DNA: TGTGCCAGCAGCCAAACAGGACAGGGGTATAATTCACCCCTCCACTTT
V: TRBV3-1/TRBV3-2
size: few
D: TRBD1
J: TRBJ1-6

CDR3: CASSMTGHMNTEAFF
DNA: TGTGCCAGCAGCATGACAGGACACATGAACACTGAAGCTTTCTTT
V: TRBV11-2
size: -
D: -
J: TRBJ1-1

CDR3: CASSPRPGTYQPQHF
DNA: TGTGCCAGTAGTCCCCGACCAGGCACCTATCAGCCCCAGCATTTT
V: TRBV19
size: once
D: -
J: TRBJ1-5

CDR3: CASRPQGYNEQFF
DNA: TGTGCCAGCAGACCTCAGGGGTACAATGAGCAGTTCTTC
V: TRBV3-1/TRBV3-2
size: -
D: -
J: TRBJ2-1

CDR3: CASSQTGVYGYTF
DNA: TGTGCCAGCAGTCAAACAGGGGTCTATGGCTACACCTTC
V: TRBV6-5
size: -
D: TRBD1
J: TRBJ1-2

CDR3: CASTTGTGAAGELFF
DNA: TGTGCCAGCACCACCGGGACAGGGGCAGCCGGGGAGCTGTTTTTT
V: TRBV6-5
size: -
D: TRBD1
J: TRBJ2-2

CDR3: CASSLAWGQGAYEQYF
DNA: TGTGCCAGCAGCTTAGCGTGGGGACAGGGGGCGTACGAGCAGTACTTC
V: TRBV11-3
size: -
D: TRBD1
J: TRBJ2-7

CDR3: CASSLRTGVSGANVLTF
DNA: TGTGCCAGCAGTTTGCGGACAGGGGTCTCTGGGGCCAACGTCCTGACTTTC
V: TRBV27
size: -
D: TRBD1
J: TRBJ2-6

CDR3: CASTRRGGREQYF
DNA: TGTGCCAGCACGAGGCGGGGGGGCCGGGAGCAGTACTTC
V: TRBV3-1/TRBV3-2
size: -
D: TRBD2
J: TRBJ2-7

CDR3: CASSMGVGSWYEQYF
DNA: TGTGCCAGTAGTATGGGTGTCGGGAGCTGGTACGAGCAGTACTTC
V: TRBV19
size: -
D: -
J: TRBJ2-7

CDR3: CASSVDRGLTEAFF
DNA: TGTGCCAGCAGCGTAGATAGGGGACTTACTGAAGCTTTCTTT
V: TRBV9
size: -
D: -
J: TRBJ1-1

CDR3: CSERDIGTDTQYF
DNA: TGCAGCGAAAGGGACATAGGAACAGATACGCAGTATTTT
V: TRBV29-1
size: -
D: -
J: TRBJ2-3

CDR3: CASRTRVGGFGYTF
DNA: TGTGCCAGCAGAACACGAGTAGGGGGCTTTGGCTACACCTTC
V: TRBV6-5
size: -
D: TRBD1
J: TRBJ1-2

CDR3: CASSLGTGVNGQPQHF
DNA: TGCGCCAGCAGCCTAGGTACAGGGGTGAATGGGCAGCCCCAGCATTTT
V: TRBV5-1
size: -
D: TRBD1
J: TRBJ1-5

CDR3: CASSPGYEQFF
DNA: TGTGCCAGCAGTCCAGGGTATGAGCAGTTCTTC
V: TRBV25-1
size: -
D: -
J: TRBJ2-1

CDR3: CASRPLGTGPTEQYF
DNA: TGTGCCAGCAGGCCCCTGGGGACAGGACCCACCGAGCAGTACTTC
V: TRBV5-5
size: -
D: TRBD1
J: TRBJ2-7

CDR3: CASRGRGNEKLFF
DNA: TGCGCCAGCAGAGGCAGGGGGAATGAAAAACTGTTTTTT
V: TRBV4-3
size: -
D: TRBD1
J: TRBJ1-4

CDR3: CASSLAGTAQETQYF
DNA: TGTGCCAGCAGCTTAGCCGGGACAGCCCAAGAGACCCAGTACTTC
V: TRBV11-3
size: -
D: TRBD1
J: TRBJ2-5

CDR3: CASSETGGAYNEQFF
DNA: TGTGCCAGCAGCGAGACAGGGGGCGCCTACAATGAGCAGTTCTTC
V: TRBV5-6
size: -
D: TRBD1
J: TRBJ2-1

CDR3: CASSSRQGRTEAFF
DNA: TGTGCCAGCAGCAGTCGACAGGGTCGAACTGAAGCTTTCTTT
V: TRBV16
size: -
D: TRBD1
J: TRBJ1-1

CDR3: CASSLWVAGKNIQYF
DNA: TGTGCCAGCAGCTTATGGGTGGCAGGGAAGAACATTCAGTACTTC
V: TRBV11-3
size: -
D: -
J: TRBJ2-4

CDR3: CASSLASSSGGNEKLFF
DNA: TGTGCCAGCAGCTTAGCCTCTTCATCAGGGGGCAATGAAAAACTGTTTTTT
V: TRBV7-9
size: -
D: TRBD1
J: TRBJ1-4

CDR3: CASSGGTSGGPYNEQFF
DNA: TGCGCCAGCAGCGGCGGGACTAGCGGGGGGCCCTACAATGAGCAGTTCTTC
V: TRBV5-1
size: -
D: TRBD2
J: TRBJ2-1

CDR3: CASSLDSSYNEQFF
DNA: TGCGCCAGCAGCTTGGACAGCTCCTACAATGAGCAGTTCTTC
V: TRBV5-1
size: once
D: -
J: TRBJ2-1

CDR3: CASSQQGLGYTF
DNA: TGTGCCAGCAGCCAGCAGGGGTTGGGCTACACCTTC
V: TRBV16
size: -
D: -
J: TRBJ1-2